This T cell receptor (beta chain) derives from a study of cytomegalovirus exposure and HLA in healthy donors. General observations from the study: Productive rates of about 90% or about 30% were seen for most TCR beta V segments in an earlier analysis. Highly shared sequence variants in one cluster were likely a sequencing artifact.

The study ran its PCR with 60 Vbeta and 13 Jbeta primers. Produced via immunoSEQ multiplex PCR; TCRdb's table is partial and in-frame only. Among roughly 190,000 clones listed, approximately 86% were seen once. Germline V lookup: CDR1 LNHDA, CDR2 SQIVND (reference sequence). V was cut by 5 bases and J by 4 bases, with 14 bases left in between. This CDR3 has 14 residues. Details on this clone: The target antigen is unknown.

Sequencing used PBMCs. The receptor's source is a young woman in good health and CMV-seronegative. This rearrangement joins TRBV19 to TRBJ1-2; D call uncertain. CDR3 DNA: TGTGCCAGTAGTCCCCAGGAAGGAGGCTATGGCTACACCTTC. Its protein is CASSPQEGGYGYTF. The full variable domain, its missing parts supplied by reference TRBV19 and TRBJ1-2, is DGGITQSPKYLFRKEGQNVTLSCEQNLNHDAMYWYRQDPGQGLRLIYYSQIVNDFQKGDIAEGYSVSREKKESFPLTVTSAQKNPTAFYLCASSPQEGGYGYTFGSGTRLTVV.